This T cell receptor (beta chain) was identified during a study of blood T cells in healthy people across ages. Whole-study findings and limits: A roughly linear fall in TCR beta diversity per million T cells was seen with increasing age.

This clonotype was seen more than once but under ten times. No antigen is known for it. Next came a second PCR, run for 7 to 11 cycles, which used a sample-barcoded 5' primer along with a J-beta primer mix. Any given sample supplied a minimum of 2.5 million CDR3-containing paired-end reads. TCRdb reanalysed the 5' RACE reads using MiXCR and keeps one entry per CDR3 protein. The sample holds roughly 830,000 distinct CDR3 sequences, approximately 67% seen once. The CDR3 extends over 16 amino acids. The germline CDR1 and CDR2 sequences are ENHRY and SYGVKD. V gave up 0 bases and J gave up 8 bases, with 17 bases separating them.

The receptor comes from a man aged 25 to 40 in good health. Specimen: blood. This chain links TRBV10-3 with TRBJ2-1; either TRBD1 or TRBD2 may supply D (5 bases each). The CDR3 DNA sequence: TGTGCCATCAGTGAGTCCGGGACCCAACCTTGGGATGAGCAGTTCTTC. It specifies CAISESGTQPWDEQFF.